This TCR beta chain was observed in a study of response to subunit inactivated influenza vaccine. Study-level findings and limits: Only a handful of new T cells, the authors suggested, are recruited with each seasonal influenza vaccination.

Looked up from germline, CDR1 is SQVTM and CDR2 is ANQGSEA. The V segment lost 1 base and the J segment 4 bases; nucleotides outside the gene matches: 7. The length of the CDR3 is 15 residues. In its sample, this clonotype was seen a few times. Its matching antigen is unknown. TCRdb reprocessed the RT-PCR reads with MiXCR, giving one entry per CDR3 protein. The sample yields some 500,000 distinct CDR3 sequences, under 15% seen once. This clonotype was sampled from a man aged 50-60 years who received an inactivated influenza vaccine. The specimen comprised PBMCs from blood, sampled roughly 6 weeks after vaccination. J is TRBJ2-5 and V is TRBV29-1; 9 bases align to TRBD1. The CDR3: CSVEVPGQGLETQYF. CDR3 sequence (DNA): TGCAGCGTTGAAGTACCGGGACAGGGTCTAGAGACCCAGTACTTC.